This entry features one T cell receptor beta chain sequence. These data come from a study of blood T cell repertoires in COVID-19. Measured with immunoSEQ multiplex PCR; TCRdb has only the in-frame clones, and not every one. The data hold some 240,000 clones, with 90% observed a single time. This CDR3 is built from 15 residues. Trimming stripped 5 bases from V and 3 bases from J, with 15 bases between. Germline CDR1 MNHEY, CDR2 SVGAGI. Sequencing was done on a sample of peripheral blood. The sequence derives from a woman aged 55-69 years with COVID-19, enrolled during active disease. V is TRBV6-5 and J is TRBJ2-3; tentatively, D is TRBD2 (6 bases). The CDR3 DNA follows: TGTGCCAGCAGTCGCCAGGGAGGTCGGACAGATACGCAGTATTTT. Its protein is CASSRQGGRTDTQYF.